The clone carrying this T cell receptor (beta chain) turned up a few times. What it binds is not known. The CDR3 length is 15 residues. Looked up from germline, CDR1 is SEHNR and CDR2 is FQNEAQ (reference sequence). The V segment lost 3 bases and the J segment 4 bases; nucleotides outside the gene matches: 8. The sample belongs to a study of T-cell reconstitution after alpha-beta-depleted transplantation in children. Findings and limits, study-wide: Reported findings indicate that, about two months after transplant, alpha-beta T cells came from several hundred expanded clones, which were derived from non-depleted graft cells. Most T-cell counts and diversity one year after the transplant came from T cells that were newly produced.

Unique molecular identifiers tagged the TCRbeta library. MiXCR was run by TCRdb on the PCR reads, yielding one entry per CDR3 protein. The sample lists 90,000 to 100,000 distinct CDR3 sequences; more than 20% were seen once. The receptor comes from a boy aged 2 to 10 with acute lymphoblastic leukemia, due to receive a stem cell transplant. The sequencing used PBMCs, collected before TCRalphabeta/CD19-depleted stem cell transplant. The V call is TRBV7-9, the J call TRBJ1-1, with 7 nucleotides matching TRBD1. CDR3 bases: TGTGCCAGCAGCTTTTCGACAGGGCAGGGCACTGAAGCTTTCTTT. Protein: CASSFSTGQGTEAFF. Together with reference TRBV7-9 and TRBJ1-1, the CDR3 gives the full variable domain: DTGVSQNPRHKITKRGQNVTFRCDPISEHNRLYWYRQTLGQGPEFLTYFQNEAQLEKSRLLSDRFSAERPKGSFSTLEIQRTEQGDSAMYLCASSFSTGQGTEAFFGQGTRLTVV.